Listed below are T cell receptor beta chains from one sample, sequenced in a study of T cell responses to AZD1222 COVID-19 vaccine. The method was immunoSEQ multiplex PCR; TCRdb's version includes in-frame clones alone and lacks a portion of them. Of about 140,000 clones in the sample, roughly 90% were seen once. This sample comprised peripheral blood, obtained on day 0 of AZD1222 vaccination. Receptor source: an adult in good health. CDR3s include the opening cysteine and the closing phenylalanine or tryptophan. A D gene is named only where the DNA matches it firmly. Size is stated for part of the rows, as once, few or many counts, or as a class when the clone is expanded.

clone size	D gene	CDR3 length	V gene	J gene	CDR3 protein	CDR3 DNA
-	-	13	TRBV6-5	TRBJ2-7	CATHYSRSGEQYF	TGTGCCACCCACTACTCTAGATCGGGCGAGCAGTACTTC
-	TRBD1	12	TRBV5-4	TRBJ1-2	CASSLDDREDTF	TGTGCCAGCAGCTTAGACGACAGGGAAGACACCTTC
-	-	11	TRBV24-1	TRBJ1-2	CATSDPGGYTF	TGTGCCACCAGTGACCCGGGGGGGTACACCTTC
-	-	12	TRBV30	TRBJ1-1	CAWSVLNTEAFF	TGTGCCTGGAGTGTATTGAACACTGAAGCTTTCTTT
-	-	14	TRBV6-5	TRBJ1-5	CASSYYGSNQPQHF	TGTGCCAGCAGTTACTACGGGAGCAATCAGCCCCAGCATTTT
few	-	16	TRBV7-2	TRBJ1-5	CASSLEVGSGNQPQHF	TGTGCCAGCAGCTTAGAGGTGGGGTCGGGCAATCAGCCCCAGCATTTT
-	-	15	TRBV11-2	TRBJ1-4	CASSPGGSGGEKLFF	TGTGCCAGCAGCCCCGGGGGATCCGGAGGTGAAAAACTGTTTTTT
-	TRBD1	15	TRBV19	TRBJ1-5	CASSITGGFNQPQHF	TGTGCCAGTAGTATCACAGGGGGTTTCAATCAGCCCCAGCATTTT
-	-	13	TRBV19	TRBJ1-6	CASSGAYNSPLHF	TGTGCCAGCAGTGGCGCTTATAATTCACCCCTCCACTTT
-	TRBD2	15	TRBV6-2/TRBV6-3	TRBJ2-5	CASSSFGLAGETQYF	TGTGCCAGCAGTTCCTTCGGACTAGCGGGGGAGACCCAGTACTTC
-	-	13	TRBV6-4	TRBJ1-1	CASSVKQNTEAFF	TGTGCCAGCAGTGTAAAACAGAACACTGAAGCTTTCTTT
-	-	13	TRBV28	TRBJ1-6	CASSLGVNSPLHF	TGTGCCAGCAGTTTGGGCGTGAATTCACCCCTCCACTTT
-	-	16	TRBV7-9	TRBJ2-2	CASSLARSANTGELFF	TGTGCCAGCAGCTTAGCGCGGTCGGCGAACACCGGGGAGCTGTTTTTT
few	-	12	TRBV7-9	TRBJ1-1	CASSLDNSEAFF	TGTGCCAGCAGCTTAGACAACAGTGAAGCTTTCTTT
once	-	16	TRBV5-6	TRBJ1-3	CASSLDLTASGNTIYF	TGTGCCAGCAGCTTGGACCTGACAGCCTCTGGAAACACCATATATTTT
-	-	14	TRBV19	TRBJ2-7	CASSISRGRVEQYF	TGTGCCAGTAGTATCTCCCGGGGACGGGTCGAGCAGTACTTC
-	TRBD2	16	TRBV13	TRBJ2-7	CASSLRASGGGEEQYF	TGTGCCAGCAGCTTAAGGGCTAGCGGGGGAGGAGAAGAGCAGTACTTC
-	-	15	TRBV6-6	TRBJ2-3	CASSYPVGGTDTQYF	TGTGCCAGCAGTTACCCGGTCGGGGGCACAGATACGCAGTATTTT
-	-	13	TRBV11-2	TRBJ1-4	CATSAPTNEKLFF	TGTGCCACCTCAGCTCCAACTAATGAAAAACTGTTTTTT
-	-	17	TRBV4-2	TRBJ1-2	CASTPHGGTGTLDGYTF	TGTGCCAGCACACCGCATGGTGGAACCGGGACTCTCGATGGCTACACCTTC
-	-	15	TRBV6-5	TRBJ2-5	CASSYSGPLQETQYF	TGTGCCAGCAGTTACTCCGGGCCCCTGCAAGAGACCCAGTACTTC
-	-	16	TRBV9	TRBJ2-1	CASSVEWGRGYNEQFF	TGTGCCAGCAGCGTAGAATGGGGACGGGGTTACAATGAGCAGTTCTTC
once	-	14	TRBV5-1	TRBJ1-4	CASSSTPGLEKLFF	TGCGCCAGCAGCTCGACACCAGGGTTGGAAAAACTGTTTTTT
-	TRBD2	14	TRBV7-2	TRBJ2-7	CASSLGGLVGEQYF	TGTGCCAGCAGCTTAGGGGGACTAGTAGGCGAGCAGTACTTC
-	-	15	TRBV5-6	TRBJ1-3	CASSLSGLLENTIYF	TGTGCCAGCAGCTTGAGTGGTCTGCTCGAAAACACCATATATTTT
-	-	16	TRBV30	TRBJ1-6	CAWSVVWGSYNSPLHF	TGTGCCTGGAGTGTAGTATGGGGCTCCTATAATTCACCCCTCCACTTT
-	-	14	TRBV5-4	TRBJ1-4	CASSLSPRAEKLFF	TGTGCCAGCAGCTTGTCCCCCAGGGCTGAAAAACTGTTTTTT
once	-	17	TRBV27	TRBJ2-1	CASSSLMVPGEHNEQFF	TGTGCCAGCAGTTCCCTCATGGTCCCCGGGGAACACAATGAGCAGTTCTTC
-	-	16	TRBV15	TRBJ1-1	CATSRDTGLLNTEAFF	TGTGCCACCAGCAGAGATACAGGCCTGCTCAACACTGAAGCTTTCTTT
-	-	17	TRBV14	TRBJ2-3	CASSPFGQRAVRDTQYF	TGTGCCAGCAGCCCATTTGGCCAGCGGGCTGTACGAGATACGCAGTATTTT
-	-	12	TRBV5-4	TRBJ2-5	CASSPQAETQYF	TGTGCCAGCAGCCCCCAGGCAGAGACCCAGTACTTC
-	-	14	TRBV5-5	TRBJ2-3	CASSRDTVTDTQYF	TGTGCCAGCAGCAGGGACACCGTGACAGATACGCAGTATTTT
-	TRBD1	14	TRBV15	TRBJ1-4	CATDRGRSGEKLFF	TGTGCCACGGACAGGGGGCGAAGTGGCGAAAAACTGTTTTTT
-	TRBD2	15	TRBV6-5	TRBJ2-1	CATESGGSSYNEQFF	TGTGCCACGGAATCGGGGGGGAGCTCCTACAATGAGCAGTTCTTC
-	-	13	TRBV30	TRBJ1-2	CASTPDGQYGYTF	TGTGCCTCCACACCCGACGGACAGTATGGCTACACCTTC
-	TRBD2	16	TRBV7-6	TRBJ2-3	CASSLRSGGVTDTQYF	TGTGCCAGCAGCTTACGATCGGGGGGGGTCACAGATACGCAGTATTTT
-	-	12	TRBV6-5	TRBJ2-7	CASRTASREQYF	TGTGCCAGCAGGACGGCATCGCGCGAGCAGTACTTC
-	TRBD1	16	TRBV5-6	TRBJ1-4	CASSSTPGQSNEKLFF	TGTGCCAGCAGCTCAACGCCGGGACAGTCTAATGAAAAACTGTTTTTT